This TCR beta chain derives from a study of cytomegalovirus exposure and HLA in healthy donors (TCRdb year 2017). Turning to the overall study: According to an earlier analysis of a few hundred of the donors, 150 million to 200 million T cells yielded over 100 million unique TCR beta sequences and approximately 300 Gb of sequence data. An early release that covered about 600 HLA-typed donors contained approximately 300 gigabases of sequencing data and tens of millions of unique TCR sequences. Of the approximately 400 genotyped donors, approximately 82% fell in the genetic ancestry cluster associated with self-reported Caucasian donors. The study aimed to test whether cataloging public T cell receptors could reveal signatures of past pathogen exposure. The study used immunosequencing to profile the T cell repertoires of approximately 690 subjects and linked those repertoires to cytomegalovirus serostatus. A separate validation cohort of 100 to 150 different subjects was used in addition to the roughly 670-subject first cohort. The study combined high-throughput TCR immunosequencing, statistical association of individual TCRs with disease status, and machine learning to predict cytomegalovirus infection status. A later analysis re-examined previously published TCR beta repertoires from roughly 720 donors and added high-resolution HLA genotyping to investigate patterns of TCR occurrence. The later analysis used no new phenotypic data to find candidate immune exposures, relying instead on TCR beta sequences and their occurrence across donors. In an earlier analysis of 587 of the donors, high-throughput TCR beta sequencing was used to judge whether each TCR beta V gene segment behaved as functional or pseudogenic. Donor age, sex, ethnicity and CMV serostatus were compiled alongside the repertoire data. A later genetic analysis used genome-wide SNP genotypes for about 65% of the roughly 670 donors, treating that subset as a discovery cohort. All discovery cohort repertoires had been generated on a single sequencing platform. HLA typing included class I and class II loci at four-digit resolution. Typing coverage differed by locus: A, B, C, DRB1 and DQB1 were typed in about 629-640 donors, DQA1 in about 500, DPA1 in 600 to 610, and DPB1 in just under 480. Roughly 5 DR-DQ haplotypes were handled as single units for association and clustering because linkage in the cohort was strong. Across some 400 genotyped donors of the cohort, an average of roughly 250,000 unique TCR beta nucleotide sequences per donor were sequenced, and roughly a sixth of those sequences were non-productive.

Findings and caveats that apply to the study as a whole: At a false discovery rate of 0.05, a later analysis linked under 20,000 TCR beta sequences to specific HLA alleles. An association between a missense DCLRE1C variant and V-gene and J-gene trimming of TCR beta chains was found in a later genetic analysis and replicated in an independent cohort. Strong co-occurrence of HLA alleles, especially DR and DQ, made assigning TCR associations to individual alleles difficult. Linkage disequilibrium might explain the correlated functional status among segregating V segments, but an unknown experimental factor could not be ruled out. Seventeen rarely observed V segments, including chromosome 9 orphons, were excluded from the earlier analysis of a few hundred of the donors because counts were too low. According to the authors, the approach could potentially be generalized to other disease states and immunological phenotypes. A further reported finding was that TCR beta sequences accurately predicted the HLA-A and HLA-B alleles for most subjects in the first cohort. Compared with equally common non-associated chains, HLA-associated TCR beta chains in a later analysis were more clonally expanded and had lower generation probabilities. In the study, around 160 TCR beta chains were listed as associated with cytomegalovirus. A later genetic analysis reported fewer N-insertions in productive TCRs among donors in an Asian-associated ancestry cluster than the 666-donor mean. The cohort was sequenced for TCR beta chains only, and without alpha or paired-chain data the features that could be detected were limited. A later analysis reported that several top co-occurrence clusters appeared linked to parvovirus B19, influenza, CMV and Epstein-Barr virus. Most CMV-associated TCR beta chains appeared to be HLA-restricted in a later analysis, and the HLA associations seemed to be driven largely by CMV exposure. CMV serostatus was the only immune exposure information available for the cohort. In a later analysis, TCR association rates were found to vary across HLA loci, with the most associated TCRs seen for DRB1 alleles and the fewest for HLA-C alleles. A few of the identified cytomegalovirus-associated TCR beta chains were confirmed in vitro to be specific for cytomegalovirus antigens. Cytomegalovirus status was reported to be diagnosed by the classifier with high specificity and sensitivity in both the original and validation cohorts. Broadly in line with IMGT annotations, most TCR beta V segments showed up in productive rearrangements about 90% or about 30% of the time in an earlier analysis of about 500 of the donors. While some public TCRs were present in many individuals, most TCR sequences turned up only very rarely across donors. The 87-base-pair reads could not distinguish some IMGT-functional V segments, including TRBV6-2 and TRBV6-3, so those segments were excluded. Roughly uniform sequencing depth across donors was assumed in presence/absence analyses, although this assumption may not hold. A cluster of highly shared sequence variants was judged likely to be a technical artifact of the sequencing pipeline. Because some donors lacked HLA typing at each locus, the association tests relied only on the typed subset.

The library was obtained by the immunoSEQ multiplex PCR assay. For the multiplex PCR, a mixture combining 60 forward primers for TCR Vbeta segments and 13 reverse primers for TCR Jbeta segments was used. A multiplex PCR assay on genomic DNA amplified the CDR3 region of rearranged TCR beta genes. On the Illumina HiSeq System, the amplified TCR beta libraries were sequenced as 87-base-pair reads. Under the source paper's analysis protocol: A later analysis tallied roughly 76 million unique TCR beta chains across the 700 or so repertoires, and roughly 11 million of those chains were shared by two or more donors. Raw reads were error-corrected and collapsed into unique sequences by a nearest-neighbor algorithm in which closely related sequences were merged to remove PCR and sequencing errors. V, D and J gene segments were assigned by aligning CDR3 sequences to IMGT reference sequences. For a sequence to be retained, a match of at least six nucleotides was required to both a V gene segment and a J gene segment. A rearrangement counted as productive if the CDR3 had no stop codons and remained in frame with V and J, and every other rearrangement counted as non-productive. Following IMGT convention, CDR3 was defined as the stretch from the second conserved V-encoded cysteine up to the conserved J-encoded phenylalanine. The earlier analysis of fewer than 750 of the donors excluded sequences that lacked an unambiguous match to a single V gene segment. An earlier analysis of over 450 of the donors classified V segments as functional when productive rearrangements were above 56.7% and as segregating when the standard deviation between donors was above 5%. A statistical classification framework was developed to diagnose cytomegalovirus status using the catalog of TCR beta chain sequences. A later analysis assigned V and J genes by comparing TCR nucleotide sequences with IMGT/GENE-DB human TR gene sequences. In a later analysis, CDR3 sequences and most-parsimonious VDJ recombination scenarios were assigned using the TCRdist pipeline. In a later analysis, each TCR beta chain was defined by its CDR3 amino acid sequence together with its V-gene family, and reads lacking a unique V-gene family were excluded. To address suspected cross-contamination and a sequencing artifact, a later analysis removed several hundred highly shared, low-generation-probability nucleotide sequences. In a later analysis, a clonal expansion index for each public chain was calculated from normalized within-repertoire ranks of inferred template counts. In a later analysis, generation probabilities were computed using a VDJ recombination model fitted to out-of-frame rearrangements, and the results were checked against IGoR. A later analysis scored TCR-TCR, TCR-HLA and TCR-CMV co-occurrence with hypergeometric tests, applying a repertoire-size bias correction to TCR pairs. A later analysis estimated false discovery rates by permuting HLA or CMV assignments 20 times. In a later analysis, co-occurring TCRs were grouped using DBSCAN, with TCRdist sequence similarity added in when clustering inside HLA-allele-positive subsets. Repertoires with fewer than 30,000 or more than 120,000 public chains, plus five repertoires with anomalous nucleotide sharing, were excluded from co-occurrence clustering. TCRdb's version of the immuneACCESS table is confined to in-frame rearrangements and falls short of the full clone set. An unresolved V gene accounts for under half of the shortfall where checked; the remainder is of unknown origin. V, J and clone size reflect that table, while D and trimming were determined from the DNA. The sample has about 170,000 clones on record, 65% to 75% of them singletons. Of the sample, approximately 1.4% falls within the top ten clones.

The CDR3, cysteine through phenylalanine, is 15 amino acids long. Only the CDR3 DNA stays, 45 bases, in frame from base 1. V lost 5 bases and J lost 3 bases, and the count of bases not matched to a germline gene is 8. As encoded in the germline V gene, CDR1 is MNHEY while CDR2 is SVGAGI. The cohort comprised hundreds of healthy bone marrow donors. All cohort members were sampled while nominally healthy, although unrecorded immune exposures were likely present. The donor tested CMV seronegative, placing the donor among the 352 seronegative members of the cohort. Every donor gave a peripheral blood sample, and the peripheral blood mononuclear cells from that sample were used for TCR beta sequencing. Genomic DNA extraction from the blood cell samples was performed with the Qiagen DNeasy Blood Extraction Kit. This clone occurred once. The antigen this receptor binds is unknown. No much larger clone exists at a distance of one base, and base qualities are not known.

The origin of this receptor is a girl aged 10 to 17 in good health and CMV-seronegative. The source material was PBMCs. The chain couples TRBV6-5 to TRBJ1-2, with 8 junctional bases fitting TRBD1. The sequenced DNA is TGTGCCAGCAGTATCAGGACAGGGTTGGACTATGGCTACACCTTC. This codes for CASSIRTGLDYGYTF.